Detailed here is one TCR beta chain. Its antigen is undetermined. Sequenced by immunoSEQ multiplex PCR; TCRdb stores in-frame clones only, minus some. The sample carries 60,000 to 70,000 clones, about nine tenths recorded once. CDR1 is LGHNA and CDR2 is YSLEER in the germline V gene. The CDR3 is 11 amino acids. Deletions cut 4 bases from V and 5 bases from J, with 6 bases between. This specimen belongs to a study of OX40 agonist ivuxolimab in advanced cancers. Overall study context: Ivuxolimab, an antibody that agonizes OX40 (CD134), was administered to the patients. Patients with hepatocellular carcinoma, melanoma, renal cell or head and neck cancer made up the dose-escalation patients.

Findings and limits, study-wide: Some of the lowest clonal expansion was seen in partial responders at 0.1-3.0 mg/kg. Relative to CD4+ cells, CD8+ T cells on average had more expanded clones.

The V gene is TRBV4-3, the J gene TRBJ2-7, with TRBD1 as a possible D gene (5 bases). This clonotype originated in an adult with an advanced solid tumor such as melanoma, head and neck, liver or kidney cancer. This sample comprised CD4+ or CD8+ T cells sorted from blood, obtained in a trial of the OX40 agonist ivuxolimab. The CDR3 DNA follows: TGCGCCAGCAGCCTAGGGGACGAGCAGTACTTC. Amino acids: CASSLGDEQYF.